This T cell receptor beta chain comes out of a study of spatial heterogeneity in lung cancer. Worth noting for this clonotype: This beta chain is an off-target read within a library intended for alpha chains, so its frequency means little.

Each CDR3 protein gets one entry after TCRdb re-called the 5' RACE reads with MiXCR. The table includes some 500 distinct CDR3 sequences, about 15% detected once. This sample's time point: sample taken at primary tumor resection. The donor population consisted of just over 70 patients with untreated, early-stage non-small cell lung cancer. Tumor, nontumor lung or frozen PBMC supplied whole RNA that was sequenced unsorted. V was trimmed by 0 bases and J by 2 bases, leaving 13 bases between them. CDR1 and CDR2 from the germline V gene are SGHDT and YYEEEE. The CDR3 is 16 residues long. This clonotype was sampled from a male donor with early-stage non-small cell lung cancer. Specimen: normal lung tissue next to the tumor, collected at surgery. The V call is TRBV5-6, the J call TRBJ2-3; the D gene could be TRBD1 or TRBD2 (5 bases each). CDR3 nucleotide sequence: TGTGCCAGCAGCTTGGGAGGGATAGGGACCACAGATACGCAGTATTTT. This translates into CASSLGGIGTTDTQYF.